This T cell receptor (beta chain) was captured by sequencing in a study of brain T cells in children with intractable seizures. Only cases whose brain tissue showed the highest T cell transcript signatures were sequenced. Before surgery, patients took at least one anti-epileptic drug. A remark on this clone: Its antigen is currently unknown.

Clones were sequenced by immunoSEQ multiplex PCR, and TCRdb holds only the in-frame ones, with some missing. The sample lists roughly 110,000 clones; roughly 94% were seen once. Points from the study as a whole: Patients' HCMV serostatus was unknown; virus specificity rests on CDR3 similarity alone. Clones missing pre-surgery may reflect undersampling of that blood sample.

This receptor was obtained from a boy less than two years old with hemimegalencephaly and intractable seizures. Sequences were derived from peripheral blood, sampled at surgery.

The CDR3 sequence: CASSFYSTDTQYF. In DNA form, the CDR3 reads TGTGCCAGCAGTTTTTACAGCACAGATACGCAGTATTTT. The chain employs TRBV27 and TRBJ2-3, with no clear D. The V gene's germline CDR1 is MNHEY and CDR2 SMNVEV (reference sequence). This CDR3 is built from 13 residues. Deletions cut 3 bases from V and 0 bases from J, with 4 bases between.